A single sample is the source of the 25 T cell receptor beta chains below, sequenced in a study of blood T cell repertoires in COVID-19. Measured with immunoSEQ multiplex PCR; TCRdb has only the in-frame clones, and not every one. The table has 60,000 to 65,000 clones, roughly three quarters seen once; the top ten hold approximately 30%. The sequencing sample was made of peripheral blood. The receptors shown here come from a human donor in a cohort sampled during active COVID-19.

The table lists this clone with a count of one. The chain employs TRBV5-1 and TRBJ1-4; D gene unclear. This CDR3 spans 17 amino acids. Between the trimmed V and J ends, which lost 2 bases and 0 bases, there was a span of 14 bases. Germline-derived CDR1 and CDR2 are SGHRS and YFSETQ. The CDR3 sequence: CASSFGEGDATNEKLFF. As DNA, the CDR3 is TGCGCCAGCAGCTTTGGGGAGGGTGATGCAACTAATGAAAAACTGTTTTTT.

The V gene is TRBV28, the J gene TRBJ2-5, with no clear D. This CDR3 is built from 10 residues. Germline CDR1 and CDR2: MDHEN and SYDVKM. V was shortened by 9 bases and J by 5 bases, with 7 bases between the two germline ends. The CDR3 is CASRRETQYF. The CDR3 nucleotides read TGTGCCAGTCGTCGGGAGACCCAGTACTTC.

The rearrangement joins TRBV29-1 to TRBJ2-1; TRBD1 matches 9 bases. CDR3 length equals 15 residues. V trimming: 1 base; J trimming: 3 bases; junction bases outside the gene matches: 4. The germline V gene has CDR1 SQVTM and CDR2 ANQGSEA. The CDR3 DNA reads TGCAGCGTTGAAGGGACAGGGGAAAGCTACAATGAGCAGTTCTTC. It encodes CSVEGTGESYNEQFF.

The CDR3 protein is CASREVPYGYTF. CDR3 DNA: TGTGCCAGTAGGGAGGTGCCCTATGGCTACACCTTC. J is TRBJ1-2 and V is TRBV19; D unresolved. The V end was cut by 6 bases, the J end by 4 bases, with 9 bases between. CDR3 length: 12 amino acids. Germline CDR1 reads LNHDA; CDR2 reads SQIVND (reference sequence).

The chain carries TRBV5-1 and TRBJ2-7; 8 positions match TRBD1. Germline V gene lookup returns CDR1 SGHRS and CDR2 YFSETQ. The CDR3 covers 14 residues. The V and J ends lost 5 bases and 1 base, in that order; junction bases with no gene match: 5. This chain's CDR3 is CASSTGTGSYEQYF. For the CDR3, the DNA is TGCGCCAGCAGTACCGGGACAGGATCCTACGAGCAGTACTTC.

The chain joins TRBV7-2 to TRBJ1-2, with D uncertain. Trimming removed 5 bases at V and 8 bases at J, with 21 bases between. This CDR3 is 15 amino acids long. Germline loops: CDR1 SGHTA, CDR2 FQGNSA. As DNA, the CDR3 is TGTGCCAGCAGCACCCCGGGTGGTGAGCGCGGGGGCTACACCTTC. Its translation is CASSTPGGERGGYTF.

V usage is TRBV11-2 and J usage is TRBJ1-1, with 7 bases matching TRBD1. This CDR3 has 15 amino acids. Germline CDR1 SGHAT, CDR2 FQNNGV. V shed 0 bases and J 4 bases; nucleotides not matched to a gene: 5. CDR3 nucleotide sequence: TGTGCCAGCAGCTTAGATTACAGGGGTATCACTGAAGCTTTCTTT. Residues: CASSLDYRGITEAFF.

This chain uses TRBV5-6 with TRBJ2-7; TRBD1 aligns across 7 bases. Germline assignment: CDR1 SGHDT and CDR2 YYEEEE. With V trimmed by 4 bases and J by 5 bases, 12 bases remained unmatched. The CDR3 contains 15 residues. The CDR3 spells CASSATTGFPNEQYF. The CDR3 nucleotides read TGTGCCAGCAGCGCTACGACAGGGTTCCCGAACGAGCAGTACTTC. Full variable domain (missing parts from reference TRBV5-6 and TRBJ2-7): DAGVTQSPTHLIKTRGQQVTLRCSPKSGHDTVSWYQQALGQGPQFIFQYYEEEERQRGNFPDRFSGHQFPNYSSELNVNALLLGDSALYLCASSATTGFPNEQYFGPGTRLTVT.

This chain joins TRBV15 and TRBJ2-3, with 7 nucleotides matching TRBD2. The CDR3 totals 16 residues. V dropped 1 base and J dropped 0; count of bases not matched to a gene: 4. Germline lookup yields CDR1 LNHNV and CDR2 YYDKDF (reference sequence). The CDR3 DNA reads TGTGCCACCAGCAGAGGCCTAGCGGCCAGCACAGATACGCAGTATTTT. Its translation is CATSRGLAASTDTQYF.

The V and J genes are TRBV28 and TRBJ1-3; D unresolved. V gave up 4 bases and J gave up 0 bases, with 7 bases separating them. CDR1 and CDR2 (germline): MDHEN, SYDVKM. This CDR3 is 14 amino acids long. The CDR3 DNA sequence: TGTGCCAGCAGTTCCCCAGGCTCTGGAAACACCATATATTTT. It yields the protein CASSSPGSGNTIYF.

The CDR3 spells CASSLEGAMGNTIYF. Written as DNA, the CDR3 is TGTGCCAGCAGCTTAGAAGGGGCGATGGGAAACACCATATATTTT. The chain recombines TRBV11-2 with TRBJ1-3; TRBD1 might be the D (5 bases). Germline CDR1 SGHAT, CDR2 FQNNGV. The V gene lost 0 bases and the J gene lost 4 bases, with 10 bases spanning the gap. The CDR3 has 15 amino acids.

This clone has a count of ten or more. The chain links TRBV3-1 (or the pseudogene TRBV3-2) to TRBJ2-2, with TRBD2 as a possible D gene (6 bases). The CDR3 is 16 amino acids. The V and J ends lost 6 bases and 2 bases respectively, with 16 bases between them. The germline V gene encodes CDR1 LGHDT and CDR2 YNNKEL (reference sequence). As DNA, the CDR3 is TGTGCCAGCAGGAGCCCCGGGACTTCCAACACCGGGGAGCTGTTTTTT. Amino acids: CASRSPGTSNTGELFF.

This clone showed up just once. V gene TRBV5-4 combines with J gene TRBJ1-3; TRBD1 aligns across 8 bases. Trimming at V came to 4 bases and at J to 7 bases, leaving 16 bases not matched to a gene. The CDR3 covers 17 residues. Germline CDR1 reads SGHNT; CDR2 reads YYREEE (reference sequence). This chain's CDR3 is CASSLPPNGQGSNTIYF. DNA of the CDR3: TGTGCCAGCAGCCTACCCCCCAATGGACAGGGAAGTAACACCATATATTTT. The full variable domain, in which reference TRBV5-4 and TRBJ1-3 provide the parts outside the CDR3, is ETGVTQSPTHLIKTRGQQVTLRCSSQSGHNTVSWYQQALGQGPQFIFQYYREEENGRGNFPPRFSGLQFPNYSSELNVNALELDDSALYLCASSLPPNGQGSNTIYFGEGSWLTVV.

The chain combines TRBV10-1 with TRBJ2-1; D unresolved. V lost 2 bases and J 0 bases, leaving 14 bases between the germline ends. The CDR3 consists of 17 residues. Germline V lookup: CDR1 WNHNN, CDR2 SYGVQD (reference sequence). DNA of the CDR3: TGCGCCAGCAGTGAGCAGAAGAGACGGAGCTCCTACAATGAGCAGTTCTTC. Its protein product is CASSEQKRRSSYNEQFF.

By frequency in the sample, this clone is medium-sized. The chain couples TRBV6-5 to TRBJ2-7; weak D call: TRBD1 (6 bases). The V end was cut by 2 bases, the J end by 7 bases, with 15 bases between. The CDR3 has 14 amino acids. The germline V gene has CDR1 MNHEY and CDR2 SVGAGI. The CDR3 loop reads CASSYRRGPHEQYF. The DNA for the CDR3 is TGTGCCAGCAGTTACCGCAGGGGCCCTCATGAGCAGTACTTC.

The CDR3 is CASSSVGHGNTEAFF. The DNA of the CDR3 is TGTGCCAGCAGCTCAGTCGGACATGGGAACACTGAAGCTTTCTTT. The J gene is TRBJ1-1, the V gene TRBV7-2; maybe TRBD1 (5 bases). The CDR3 covers 15 residues. Looked up from germline, CDR1 is SGHTA and CDR2 is FQGNSA. Trimming took off 4 bases at V and 1 base at J, with 13 bases between the two ends.

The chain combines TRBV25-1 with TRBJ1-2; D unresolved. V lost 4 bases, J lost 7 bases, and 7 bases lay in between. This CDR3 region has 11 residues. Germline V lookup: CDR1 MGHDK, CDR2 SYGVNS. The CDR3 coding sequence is TGTGCCAGCAGTGCCAGTCTTGGCTACACCTTC. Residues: CASSASLGYTF.

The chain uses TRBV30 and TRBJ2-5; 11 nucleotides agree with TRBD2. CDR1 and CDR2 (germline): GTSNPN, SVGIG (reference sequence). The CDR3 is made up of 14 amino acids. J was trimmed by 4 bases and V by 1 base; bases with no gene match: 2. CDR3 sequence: CAWSAGLAGETQYF. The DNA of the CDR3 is TGTGCCTGGAGTGCCGGACTAGCGGGAGAGACCCAGTACTTC.

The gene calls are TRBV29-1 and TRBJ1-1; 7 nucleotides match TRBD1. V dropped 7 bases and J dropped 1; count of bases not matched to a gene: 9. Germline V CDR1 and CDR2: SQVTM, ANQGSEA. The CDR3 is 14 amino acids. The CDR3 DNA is TGCAGCGCGAACACCGGGACAGCGAACACTGAAGCTTTCTTT. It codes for CSANTGTANTEAFF.

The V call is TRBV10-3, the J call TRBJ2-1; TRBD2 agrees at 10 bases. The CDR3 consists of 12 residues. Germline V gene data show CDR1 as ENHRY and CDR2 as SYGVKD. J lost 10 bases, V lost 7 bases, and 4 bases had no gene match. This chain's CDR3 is CAITRAGGEQFF. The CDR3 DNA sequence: TGTGCCATCACAAGAGCGGGGGGGGAGCAGTTCTTC.

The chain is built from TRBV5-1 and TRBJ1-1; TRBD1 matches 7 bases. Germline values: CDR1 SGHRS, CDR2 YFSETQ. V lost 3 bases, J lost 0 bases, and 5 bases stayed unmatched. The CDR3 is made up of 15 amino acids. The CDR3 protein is CASSSGGRMNTEAFF. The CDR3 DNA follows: TGCGCCAGCAGCTCAGGGGGACGGATGAACACTGAAGCTTTCTTT.

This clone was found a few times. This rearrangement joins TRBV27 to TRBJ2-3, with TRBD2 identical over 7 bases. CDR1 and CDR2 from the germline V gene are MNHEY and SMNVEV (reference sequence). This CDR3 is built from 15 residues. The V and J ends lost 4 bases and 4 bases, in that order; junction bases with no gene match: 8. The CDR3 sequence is CASSSGLGVADTQYF. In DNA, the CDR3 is TGTGCCAGCAGTTCCGGACTAGGGGTCGCAGATACGCAGTATTTT.

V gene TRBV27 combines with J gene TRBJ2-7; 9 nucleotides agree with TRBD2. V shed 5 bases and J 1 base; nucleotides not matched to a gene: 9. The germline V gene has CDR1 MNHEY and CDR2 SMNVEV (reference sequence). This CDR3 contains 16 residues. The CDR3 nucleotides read TGTGCCAGCAGTGCGGTTAGCGGGAGAGGGTCCTACGAGCAGTACTTC. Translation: CASSAVSGRGSYEQYF.

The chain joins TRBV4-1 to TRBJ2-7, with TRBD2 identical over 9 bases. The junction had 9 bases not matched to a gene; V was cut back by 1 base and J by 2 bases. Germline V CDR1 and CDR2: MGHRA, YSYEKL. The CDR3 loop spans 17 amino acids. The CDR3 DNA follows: TGCGCCAGCAGCCAAGTGCCCGGGGGCGGGGGGGCCTACGAGCAGTACTTC. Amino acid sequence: CASSQVPGGGGAYEQYF.

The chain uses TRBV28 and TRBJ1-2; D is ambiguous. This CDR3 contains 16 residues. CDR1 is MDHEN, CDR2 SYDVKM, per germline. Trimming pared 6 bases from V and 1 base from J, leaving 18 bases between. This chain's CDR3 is CASSPPRAGFNYGYTF. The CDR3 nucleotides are TGTGCCAGCAGCCCCCCAAGAGCAGGCTTTAACTATGGCTACACCTTC.